Presented here are 6 T cell receptor beta chains from one specimen sequenced in a study of cytomegalovirus exposure and HLA in healthy donors. Use of 60 Vbeta and 13 Jbeta primers characterized the PCR. Produced via immunoSEQ multiplex PCR; TCRdb's table is partial and in-frame only. The sample includes about 160,000 clones, approximately 80% of them seen just once. Specimen: PBMCs. Every receptor here comes from a man aged 45-65 years in good health and CMV-seropositive.

The chain uses TRBV21-1 and TRBJ2-7; TRBD2, the table's D call, was not compared with the DNA. TRBV21-1 is assigned pseudogene status. The CDR3 totals 15 residues. The CDR3: CASRSDFIGSSEQYV. The CDR3, as DNA: TGTGCCAGCAGGTCTGACTTTATCGGATCCTCCGAGCAGTACGTC.

This chain uses TRBV15 with TRBJ1-6; maybe TRBD1 (6 bases). CDR3 size: 15 residues. CDR1 is LNHNV and CDR2 is YYDKDF in the germline V gene (reference sequence). Trimming pared 0 bases from V and 7 bases from J, leaving 10 bases between. The DNA of the CDR3 is TGTGCCACCAGCAGAGAGGTTACAGGGAATTCACCCCTCCACTTT. This translates into CATSREVTGNSPLHF.

The genes are TRBV19 and TRBJ1-2; D possibly corresponds to TRBD1 (6 bases). Deletions cut 6 bases from V and 0 bases from J, with 11 bases between. The CDR3 contains 14 residues. Per germline, CDR1 LNHDA and CDR2 SQIVND (reference sequence). The CDR3 nucleotides are TGTGCCAGTAGCCGCCAGGGGACTAACTATGGCTACACCTTC. Its translation: CASSRQGTNYGYTF.

The CDR3 spells CASSQRWQFF. The CDR3 DNA reads TGTGCCAGCAGCCAGCGGTGGCAGTTCTTC. The rearrangement uses TRBV11-2 and TRBJ2-1, with D perhaps matching TRBD2 (5 bases). V lost 5 bases, J lost 12 bases, and 8 bases lay in between. Germline CDR1 is SGHAT and CDR2 is FQNNGV. CDR3 length equals 10 residues.

The chain combines TRBV4-1 with TRBJ1-4; 9 bases align to TRBD1. Looked up from germline, CDR1 is MGHRA and CDR2 is YSYEKL. CDR3 size: 17 residues. J was trimmed by 1 base and V by 4 bases; bases with no gene match: 7. For the CDR3, the DNA is TGCGCCAGCAGCCCAGGGGACAGGGTAATAACTAATGAAAAACTGTTTTTT. Translation: CASSPGDRVITNEKLFF.

This chain uses TRBV4-1 with TRBJ2-1; TRBD2 matches at 9 bases. This CDR3 spans 18 amino acids. Germline V gene data show CDR1 as MGHRA and CDR2 as YSYEKL. V was pared by 5 bases and J by 0 bases, with 11 bases of the junction left unmatched. Here the CDR3 reads CASSGGGGRASSYNEQFF. CDR3 bases: TGCGCCAGCAGCGGGGGGGGCGGGAGGGCCAGCTCCTACAATGAGCAGTTCTTC.